This T cell receptor beta chain was sequenced for a study of T cell repertoires in cytomegalovirus infection (dated by TCRdb to the late 2010s). Background on the whole study: The peptide stimulations were aimed at well-studied HLA-B-restricted epitopes as well as recently identified HLA-C-restricted CMV epitopes, whose presentation resists viral immunomodulation. Donor HLA type was relevant to the analysis, because carriage of CMV infection together with the matching HLA type was indicated by public TCR beta signatures. Here is what the overall study found, with its caveats: Carriers of CMV infection plus the relevant HLA type were discriminated by the cumulative frequency of public TCR beta family members in the study cohort and in an independent approximately 360-donor cohort. In the ex vivo response, HLA-C-restricted CMV-specific TCR beta clonotypes were dominant, and in two of eight donors the single most frequent clonotype came from this HLA-C-restricted group.

The instrument was an Illumina HiSeq 1500. TCRdb trimmed public reads at Q25 via fastp, called clones via MiXCR and kept in-frame beta chains. Every distinct CDR3 protein forms one entry, paired with its most common genes and DNA. The sample table holds approximately 990,000 distinct CDR3 sequences, of which roughly 31% were seen once. About 14% of the sample is taken by the ten largest. This clonotype showed up just a few times. It has no known antigen specificity. The record has no base qualities; no much larger clone is one base away. The V end loses 4 bases and the J end loses 0 bases, and a stretch of 6 bases separates them. The CDR3, from cysteine to phenylalanine, totals 13 residues. The sequence is cut down to CDR3 DNA, 39 bases in frame from base 1. The treatment or condition tag for this specimen amounts to: in vitro stimulation with specific CMV peptide epitopes to enrich CMV-specific T cells.

Rearrangement joined TRBV12-3 or TRBV12-4 to TRBJ1-1, with the D gene not clear enough to name. The receptor comes from a human donor in good health (CMV status not recorded). Some clones in this sample may be carry-over from other donors' samples. The sample consisted of cultured CD8+ T cells from PBMCs, taken from culture after CMV antigen stimulation. The sequenced DNA is TGTGCCAGCAGTTGGGTGATGAACACTGAAGCTTTCTTT. Its protein reads: CASSWVMNTEAFF.